This entry is about one TCR beta chain. No antigen is known for it. This entry belongs to a study of cytomegalovirus exposure and HLA in healthy donors. Study outcomes and limitations: Listed as cytomegalovirus-associated were 164 TCR beta chains.

Among the roughly 120 subjects of the validation cohort, separate from the roughly 670-subject first cohort, were the donors. Trimming took off 1 base at V and 0 bases at J, with 10 bases between the two ends. The CDR3 runs 16 residues. The V gene's germline CDR1 is SGDLS and CDR2 YYNGEE. Measured with immunoSEQ multiplex PCR; TCRdb has only the in-frame clones, and not every one. This table holds some 170,000 clones, roughly nine tenths found once. This TCR derives from a woman aged 25-40 years in good health and CMV-seronegative. The chain combines TRBV9 with TRBJ2-2; D remains unclear. Sequenced: PBMCs. The CDR3 protein is CASSVYSRSNTGELFF. CDR3 DNA: TGTGCCAGCAGCGTATATTCCAGATCGAACACCGGGGAGCTGTTTTTT.